The 12 T cell receptor beta chains given below trace back to one sample, sequenced in a study of shared clonotypes between healthy human individuals. The data were produced by immunoSEQ multiplex PCR, yet TCRdb's version contains in-frame clones alone and is incomplete. The data show about 1 million clones, about 80% seen once. Sequenced input: memory CD4+ T cells sorted from blood. Subset: CD45RA-negative fraction. These receptors all come from a man younger than 35 in good health.

The J gene is TRBJ2-7, the V gene TRBV18, with a weak D call TRBD2 (6 bases). The CDR3 has 14 residues. From germline, CDR1 is KGHSH and CDR2 LQKENI. V lost 6 bases and J lost 0, with 12 bases in between. CDR3 in amino acids: CASSPIADSYEQYF. In DNA, the CDR3 is TGTGCCAGCTCGCCTATAGCGGACTCCTACGAGCAGTACTTC.

A single count supports this clone. This chain connects TRBV2 to TRBJ1-3; D might be TRBD1 (5 bases). V dropped 6 bases and J dropped 6 bases, with 12 bases sitting between them. This CDR3 is 13 amino acids long. Per germline, CDR1 SNHLY and CDR2 FYNNEI. CDR3 nucleotides: TGTGCCAGCAGAAACCCGGGGGAAAACACCATATATTTT. Its translation: CASRNPGENTIYF.

The chain uses TRBV5-1 and TRBJ2-7; 7 bases are shared with TRBD1. The CDR3 loop spans 13 amino acids. The junction had 2 bases not matched to a gene; V was cut back by 0 bases and J by 5 bases. Germline-derived CDR1 and CDR2 are SGHRS and YFSETQ. The CDR3 reads CASSLATGNEQYF. The CDR3 nucleotides are TGCGCCAGCAGCTTGGCGACAGGGAACGAGCAGTACTTC.

The genes are TRBV7-2 and TRBJ1-5, with 7 positions matching TRBD1. The CDR3 is made up of 14 amino acids. V was pared by 2 bases and J by 7 bases, with 5 bases of the junction left unmatched. The germline gives CDR1 SGHTA, CDR2 FQGNSA. The CDR3, as DNA: TGTGCCAGCAGCTTAAGACAGGGCGAACAGCCCCAGCATTTT. Translating it yields CASSLRQGEQPQHF.

The chain couples TRBV4-3 to TRBJ1-1, with TRBD1 matching 7 bases. Germline V gives CDR1 LGHNA, CDR2 YSLEER. J gave up 1 base and V 5 bases, and 4 bases lay outside the gene matches. CDR3 length equals 14 residues. The CDR3 coding sequence is TGCGCCAGCAGCGCGACAGGGCGGAACACTGAAGCTTTCTTT. Encoded protein: CASSATGRNTEAFF.

The V and J genes are TRBV4-1 and TRBJ2-3; 13 bases fit TRBD2. V trimming: 2 bases; J trimming: 6 bases; junction bases outside the gene matches: 8. The CDR3 runs to 17 residues. CDR1 is MGHRA and CDR2 is YSYEKL in the germline V gene. The CDR3 nucleotides are TGCGCCAGCAGCCAACAACTAGCGGGAGGGCCCATGGATACGCAGTATTTT. Translation gives CASSQQLAGGPMDTQYF.

This chain joins TRBV5-1 and TRBJ2-3, with TRBD2 as a possible D gene (5 bases). With 9 bases removed from V and 2 bases from J, the gap between germline ends came to 19 bases. The CDR3 spans 15 residues. Per the germline V gene, CDR1 is SGHRS and CDR2 is YFSETQ. The CDR3 spells CATEAGYSATDTQYF. The CDR3, as DNA: TGCGCCACTGAGGCCGGGTATAGCGCCACAGATACGCAGTATTTT.

The J gene is TRBJ2-7, the V gene TRBV5-1, with unresolved D. Germline V gives CDR1 SGHRS, CDR2 YFSETQ. The CDR3 consists of 13 residues. The germline V and J ends were trimmed by 0 bases and 7 bases, with 11 bases remaining between them. Written as DNA, the CDR3 is TGCGCCAGCAGCTTGGTGGGTCTGTGGGAGCAGTACTTC. Protein product: CASSLVGLWEQYF.

V gene TRBV5-6 combines with J gene TRBJ1-2; 11 positions agree with TRBD1. The CDR3 length is 15 residues. Germline V gene data show CDR1 as SGHDT and CDR2 as YYEEEE. With V trimmed by 4 bases and J by 2 bases, 4 bases remained unmatched. The CDR3 DNA reads as TGTGCCAGCAGCCGGGGGACAGGGGGAAACTATGGCTACACCTTC. Its protein is CASSRGTGGNYGYTF. Based on the CDR3 plus reference TRBV5-6 and TRBJ1-2, the full variable domain is DAGVTQSPTHLIKTRGQQVTLRCSPKSGHDTVSWYQQALGQGPQFIFQYYEEEERQRGNFPDRFSGHQFPNYSSELNVNALLLGDSALYLCASSRGTGGNYGYTFGSGTRLTVV.

In its sample, this clone was seen once. The chain carries TRBV10-3 and TRBJ2-7, with 10 bases identical to TRBD1. Per germline, CDR1 ENHRY and CDR2 SYGVKD. CDR3 length equals 15 residues. The J segment lost 1 base and the V segment lost 5 bases, leaving 5 bases of the junction unmatched. CDR3 coding DNA: TGTGCCATCAGTCCCGGGACAGGGGCTTCCTACGAGCAGTACTTC. Its translation: CAISPGTGASYEQYF.

The chain joins TRBV5-6 to TRBJ1-6, with D uncertain. Between the trimmed V and J ends, which lost 3 bases and 6 bases, there was a span of 7 bases. Germline assignment: CDR1 SGHDT and CDR2 YYEEEE. The CDR3 covers 13 residues. The CDR3 reads CASSSVANSPLHF. In DNA, the CDR3 is TGTGCCAGCAGCTCGGTGGCTAATTCACCCCTCCACTTT.

The chain carries TRBV6-1 and TRBJ1-5; D gene ambiguous. Trimming took 5 bases from V and 0 from J, leaving 11 bases between them. The CDR3 has 15 amino acids. Germline V gives CDR1 MNHNS, CDR2 SASEGT. The CDR3 coding sequence is TGTGCCAGCAGTACCGGCGTCTTTAGCAATCAGCCCCAGCATTTT. Amino acids: CASSTGVFSNQPQHF.